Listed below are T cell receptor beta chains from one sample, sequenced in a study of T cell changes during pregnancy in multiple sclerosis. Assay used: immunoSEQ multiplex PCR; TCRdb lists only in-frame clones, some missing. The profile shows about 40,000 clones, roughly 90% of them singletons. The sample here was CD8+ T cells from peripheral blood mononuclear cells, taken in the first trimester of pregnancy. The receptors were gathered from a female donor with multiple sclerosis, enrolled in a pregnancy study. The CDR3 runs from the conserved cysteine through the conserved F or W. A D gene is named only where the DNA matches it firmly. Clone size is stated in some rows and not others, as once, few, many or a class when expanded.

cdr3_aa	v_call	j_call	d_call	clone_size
CASSPWDGGNNEQFF	TRBV18	TRBJ2-1	TRBD2	once
CASSSTGEYNSPLHF	TRBV13	TRBJ1-6	TRBD1	.
CASSHGLAGFDEQYF	TRBV7-8	TRBJ2-7	TRBD2	once
CASSLGQGAYEQYF	TRBV5-1	TRBJ2-7	TRBD1	.
CASSFTGASYEQYF	TRBV27	TRBJ2-7	TRBD1	.
CASSQRQGLNTEAFF	TRBV4-1	TRBJ1-1	TRBD1	.
CASSISTGEYQPQHF	TRBV19	TRBJ1-5	TRBD1	.
CASSPSGTGTYEQYF	TRBV4-1	TRBJ2-7	TRBD1	.
CAGPSSGYTF	TRBV6-1	TRBJ1-2	.	.
CASSPVGPVRPDTGELFF	TRBV27	TRBJ2-2	.	.
CASSIGDTQETQYF	TRBV19	TRBJ2-5	.	.
CASSKVAGFLHEKLFF	TRBV19	TRBJ1-4	.	.
CASSLAGRGGEKLFF	TRBV5-5	TRBJ1-4	.	.
CASSGQGERSEQFF	TRBV6-4	TRBJ2-1	TRBD1	.
CASSPGTDYGYTF	TRBV6-5	TRBJ1-2	TRBD1	.
CAISDFEGRFGLAGIRSYNEQFF	TRBV10-3	TRBJ2-1	TRBD2	.
CASRLGRSLYNEQFF	TRBV6-5	TRBJ2-1	.	.
CASSAQGTTGANVLTF	TRBV2	TRBJ2-6	.	.
CASSEWGNYGYTF	TRBV10-2	TRBJ1-2	.	.
CASSLFASGANEKLFF	TRBV4-1	TRBJ1-4	.	.
CACLTGAVYGYTF	TRBV30	TRBJ1-2	TRBD1	.
CASSSGGDTQYF	TRBV7-9	TRBJ2-3	.	.
CASSAGGLYEQYF	TRBV5-6	TRBJ2-7	TRBD1	.
CASSSYLTGDLDEQFF	TRBV13	TRBJ2-1	.	.
CASSPRDSSSYEQYF	TRBV19	TRBJ2-7	TRBD1	.
CASSPGWGYGYTF	TRBV27	TRBJ1-2	.	once
CASSLGGRGVLPLHF	TRBV7-9	TRBJ1-6	.	.
CASSLVGQGANTGELFF	TRBV7-6	TRBJ2-2	.	.
CASSQHPSGDGDTQYF	TRBV7-9	TRBJ2-3	TRBD2	.
CATSSTSTGELFF	TRBV15	TRBJ2-2	.	.
CASSSQIVQGAGTEAFF	TRBV18	TRBJ1-1	TRBD1	once
CASFRGLREKLFF	TRBV6-1	TRBJ1-4	.	once
CASSLSGFYGYTF	TRBV5-4	TRBJ1-2	.	.
CALNAVQGVEYNEQFF	TRBV7-2	TRBJ2-1	.	.
CASSERTEAYNEQFF	TRBV6-4	TRBJ2-1	.	few
CASKGAGTNTGELFF	TRBV9	TRBJ2-2	TRBD2	.
CSVGGRGRSYNEQFF	TRBV29-1	TRBJ2-1	.	.
CAWSLDRGETQYF	TRBV30	TRBJ2-5	TRBD1	.
CASSHDRPLPQPQHF	TRBV4-1	TRBJ1-5	.	.
CASSETMTGGAYGYTF	TRBV9	TRBJ1-2	TRBD1	.
CSVSPIGVNYGYTF	TRBV29-1	TRBJ1-2	.	once
CASSTDRGSYEQYF	TRBV27	TRBJ2-7	TRBD1	.
CASSEFSAGEAFF	TRBV25-1	TRBJ1-1	.	.
CAIRGSSYNEQFF	TRBV13	TRBJ2-1	.	.
CASSLFGTGFQETQYF	TRBV27	TRBJ2-5	TRBD1	.
CASSYLGARGYTF	TRBV6-5	TRBJ1-2	.	.
CASSLVLAGGLSSTDTQYF	TRBV11-2	TRBJ2-3	TRBD2	.
CASSAAGGGDEQYF	TRBV27	TRBJ2-7	TRBD2	few
CASSTGQGRDTIYF	TRBV4-1	TRBJ1-3	TRBD1	.
CASSLGLLGQGSGQYF	TRBV13	TRBJ2-7	.	.
CASSSFDRSTKNNEQFF	TRBV27	TRBJ2-1	.	.
CASSLSGQGGGQPQHF	TRBV27	TRBJ1-5	TRBD1	.
CASSPQGGARRETQYF	TRBV5-1	TRBJ2-5	TRBD2	once